Below, 27 T cell receptor beta chains from the same sample are listed, as sequenced in a study of cytomegalovirus exposure and HLA in healthy donors. PCR involved 60 Vbeta and 13 Jbeta primers. The assay was immunoSEQ multiplex PCR, and TCRdb's table has in-frame clones only and misses some. Of about 160,000 clones in the sample, 70% to 80% were seen once. The sample taken for sequencing was PBMCs. The receptors originated from a man under 40 in good health and CMV-seropositive.

The chain has TRBV5-4 and TRBJ2-7, with 7 bases matching TRBD2. After removal of 4 bases from V and 2 bases from J, the junction contained 6 bases not matched to a gene. Germline CDR1 reads SGHNT; CDR2 reads YYREEE (reference sequence). This CDR3 comprises 14 residues. The CDR3 region has the DNA TGTGCCAGCAGCCCAGGGACTAACCCCTACGAGCAGTACTTC. Its protein is CASSPGTNPYEQYF.

This CDR3 is CASRLEGVGYGYTF. Written as DNA, the CDR3 is TGTGCCAGTAGGCTCGAAGGGGTTGGATATGGCTACACCTTC. The chain carries TRBV19 and TRBJ1-2; D might be TRBD1 (5 bases). The CDR3 is 14 residues long. The V gene lost 6 bases and the J gene lost 5 bases, with 16 bases spanning the gap. CDR1 and CDR2 from the germline V gene are LNHDA and SQIVND (reference sequence).

The chain is built from TRBV4-1 and TRBJ1-6; D gene unclear. The CDR3 consists of 16 residues. Trimming removed 1 base from V and 9 bases from J, with 16 bases in between. The germline V gene has CDR1 MGHRA and CDR2 YSYEKL. CDR3 region: CASSQVRSGFRSPLHF. The CDR3 DNA sequence: TGCGCCAGCAGCCAAGTTAGGTCAGGTTTTCGTTCACCCCTCCACTTT.

This rearrangement joins TRBV29-1 to TRBJ1-2, with D perhaps matching TRBD1 (5 bases). The V gene's germline CDR1 is SQVTM and CDR2 ANQGSEA. Trimming removed 0 bases at V and 6 bases at J, with 8 bases between. This CDR3 has 12 amino acids. This CDR3 is CSVEDRVHGYTF. In DNA, the CDR3 is TGCAGCGTTGAAGACAGGGTGCATGGCTACACCTTC.

The chain carries TRBV19 and TRBJ2-1; no firm D call. V gave up 3 bases and J gave up 1 base, with 7 bases separating them. This CDR3 comprises 14 residues. CDR1 and CDR2 from the germline V gene are LNHDA and SQIVND (reference sequence). The CDR3, as DNA: TGTGCCAGTAGTATCCCCACATCCTACAATGAGCAGTTCTTC. Its translation is CASSIPTSYNEQFF.

The chain uses TRBV6-4 and TRBJ2-7; 7 nucleotides match TRBD1. V trimming: 6 bases; J trimming: 6 bases; junction bases outside the gene matches: 11. The length of the CDR3 is 14 residues. Germline CDR1 is MRHNA and CDR2 is SNTAGT. The CDR3 loop reads CASSSDRASGEQYF. Here the CDR3 DNA reads TGTGCCAGCAGCTCCGACAGGGCCTCCGGCGAGCAGTACTTC.

This clone has more than one count but fewer than ten. The J gene is TRBJ2-2, the V gene TRBV7-3; D not certain. The CDR3 totals 12 residues. The V and J ends lost 4 bases and 6 bases respectively, with 6 bases between them. Germline assignment: CDR1 SGHTA and CDR2 FQGTGA. The DNA for the CDR3 is TGTGCCAGCAGCTCAAATCCCGGGGAGCTGTTTTTT. It codes for CASSSNPGELFF.

The chain employs TRBV30 and TRBJ2-5, with D unresolved. V lost 0 bases to trimming and J lost 4 bases, with 6 bases between them. The CDR3 sequence is 12 residues long. Germline assignment: CDR1 GTSNPN and CDR2 SVGIG (reference sequence). As DNA, the CDR3 is TGTGCCTGGAGTGTAGTCGGAGAGACCCAGTACTTC. Translated, it gives CAWSVVGETQYF.

The CDR3 sequence: CSARSTGVNEKLFF. CDR3 DNA sequence: TGCAGTGCAAGATCGACAGGCGTTAATGAAAAACTGTTTTTT. The chain links TRBV29-1 to TRBJ1-4, with D tentatively TRBD1 (6 bases). This CDR3 comprises 14 residues. Germline lookup yields CDR1 SQVTM and CDR2 ANQGSEA.

This clone has a handful of counts. This sequence joins TRBV5-4 and TRBJ2-4; 10 positions match TRBD2. The CDR3 is made up of 18 amino acids. The germline V gene has CDR1 SGHNT and CDR2 YYREEE (reference sequence). After removal of 1 base from V and 1 base from J, the junction contained 8 bases not matched to a gene. The CDR3 DNA reads TGTGCCAGCAGCTTGATGCTAGCGGGGGTAAAGGCCAAAAACATTCAGTACTTC. Residues: CASSLMLAGVKAKNIQYF.

This chain links TRBV19 with TRBJ2-7; D possibly corresponds to TRBD1 (5 bases). V shed 2 bases and J shed 6 bases, with 11 bases lying between them. CDR1 is LNHDA and CDR2 is SQIVND in the germline V gene (reference sequence). The CDR3 has 13 residues. The CDR3 loop is CASSITGPGEQYF. CDR3 DNA sequence: TGTGCCAGTAGTATAACAGGACCCGGCGAGCAGTACTTC.

This clone turned up a few times. This chain connects TRBV15 to TRBJ1-6; tentative D call: TRBD1 (6 bases). Germline V gene sequence: CDR1 LNHNV, CDR2 YYDKDF (reference sequence). The CDR3 consists of 17 residues. Trimming left V 0 bases short and J 4 bases short, with 13 bases between. The CDR3 sequence is CATSRDPRGGYNSPLHF. The CDR3 DNA reads TGTGCCACCAGCAGAGATCCCCGAGGGGGTTATAATTCACCCCTCCACTTT.

This sequence joins TRBV11-1 and TRBJ2-7; maybe TRBD2 (6 bases). Germline V gives CDR1 SGHAT, CDR2 FQDESV (reference sequence). The CDR3 totals 13 residues. Trimming took off 2 bases at V and 3 bases at J, with 8 bases between the two ends. DNA of the CDR3: TGTGCCAGCAGCTTACTGGAGGGCTACGAGCAGTACTTC. This encodes CASSLLEGYEQYF.

The chain carries TRBV5-1 and TRBJ2-7, with 7 bases identical to TRBD2. The CDR3 loop spans 14 amino acids. V lost 4 bases, J lost 4 bases, and 8 bases stayed unmatched. Germline V gives CDR1 SGHRS, CDR2 YFSETQ. CDR3 in amino acids: CASSPGGGPYEQYF. As DNA, the CDR3 is TGCGCCAGCAGCCCCGGCGGGGGTCCGTACGAGCAGTACTTC.

V usage is TRBV29-1 and J usage is TRBJ1-6; TRBD1 agrees at 10 bases. Trimming removed 6 bases from V and 8 bases from J; junction bases left unmatched: 7. The CDR3 runs to 14 residues. The V gene's germline CDR1 is SQVTM and CDR2 ANQGSEA. In DNA, the CDR3 is TGCAGCGTGGGGGGGACAGGGGAAGATTCACCCCTCCACTTT. Encoded protein: CSVGGTGEDSPLHF.

This clone was found a few times. This sequence joins TRBV9 and TRBJ2-5; D may be TRBD1 (6 bases). The germline CDR1 and CDR2 sequences are SGDLS and YYNGEE. The CDR3 extends over 14 amino acids. Between the trimmed V and J ends, which lost 1 base and 0 bases, there was a span of 7 bases. The CDR3: CASSVTGNQETQYF. The CDR3 DNA is TGTGCCAGCAGCGTAACAGGGAACCAAGAGACCCAGTACTTC.

The V gene is TRBV10-3, the J gene TRBJ1-5; D not certain. The CDR3 length is 14 residues. The V end was cut by 8 bases, the J end by 7 bases, with 18 bases between. CDR1 is ENHRY and CDR2 is SYGVKD in the germline V gene. The CDR3 protein is CAIGGESGGQPQHF. The DNA of the CDR3 is TGTGCCATCGGCGGGGAAAGCGGCGGGCAGCCCCAGCATTTT.

J is TRBJ2-3 and V is TRBV4-1, with D maybe TRBD1 (6 bases). Germline V gene lookup returns CDR1 MGHRA and CDR2 YSYEKL. This CDR3 is 13 amino acids long. The V end was cut by 1 base, the J end by 5 bases, with 7 bases between. DNA for the CDR3: TGCGCCAGCAGCCAAGGCAGGGGAGATACGCAGTATTTT. Translation gives CASSQGRGDTQYF.

This chain links TRBV27 with TRBJ2-7; perhaps TRBD2 as D (6 bases). This CDR3 has 14 residues. Trimming stripped 0 bases from V and 5 bases from J, with 11 bases between. Germline loops: CDR1 MNHEY, CDR2 SMNVEV (reference sequence). As DNA, the CDR3 is TGTGCCAGCAGTTTATCGAGACTAGACGACGAGCAGTACTTC. This translates into CASSLSRLDDEQYF.

The chain uses TRBV4-1 and TRBJ2-1; 8 bases match TRBD2. This CDR3 spans 15 amino acids. Trimming took 0 bases from V and 2 from J; bases not matched to a gene: 0. CDR1 is MGHRA and CDR2 is YSYEKL in the germline V gene. The CDR3 protein is CASSQDGGAYNEQFF. The CDR3 DNA reads TGCGCCAGCAGCCAAGACGGGGGGGCCTACAATGAGCAGTTCTTC.

V is TRBV11-2 and J is TRBJ2-5; TRBD2 matches 8 bases. J was trimmed by 7 bases and V by 1 base; bases with no gene match: 8. The CDR3 has 15 amino acids. CDR1 and CDR2 (germline): SGHAT, FQNNGV. The CDR3 nucleotides are TGTGCCAGCAGCTTAGCAGTAGCGGGGTATGCGACCCAGTACTTC. It encodes CASSLAVAGYATQYF.

Note on this clone: This CDR3 is missing its conserved last phenylalanine or tryptophan, likely due to a read error. The DNA is left out, because the CDR3 cannot be placed on it with certainty; the CDR3 is given as TCRdb lists it. The V and J genes are TRBV5-5 and TRBJ2-3; the D call of TRBD2 is as the table states it, not checked on the DNA. Germline CDR1 reads SGHKS; CDR2 reads YYEKEE (reference sequence). The CDR3 spans 10 residues, counting both ends. This chain's CDR3 is CASSLDLTIA.

The chain carries TRBV14 and TRBJ2-7; D perhaps matches TRBD1 (5 bases). The length of the CDR3 is 14 residues. V was shortened by 3 bases and J by 3 bases, with 12 bases between the two germline ends. Germline V gene sequence: CDR1 SGHDN, CDR2 FVKESK. DNA of the CDR3: TGTGCCAGCAGCCATCGCAGGGTGGTCTACGAGCAGTACTTC. Translating gives CASSHRRVVYEQYF.

The genes are TRBV13 and TRBJ2-7; a possible D gene is TRBD1 (6 bases). Germline V gene data show CDR1 as PRHDT and CDR2 as FYEKMQ (reference sequence). Deletions cut 5 bases from V and 5 bases from J, with 13 bases between. CDR3 length: 13 amino acids. The CDR3 coding sequence is TGTGCCAGCAGCGACAGGTCTCCCCACGAGCAGTACTTC. Protein sequence: CASSDRSPHEQYF.

The chain combines TRBV4-3 with TRBJ2-3; 8 positions agree with TRBD1. CDR1 is LGHNA and CDR2 is YSLEER in the germline V gene. V gave up 0 bases and J gave up 4 bases; unmatched junction bases: 9. This CDR3 region has 17 residues. The CDR3 DNA sequence: TGCGCCAGCAGCCAAGATTATATTGGACAGGGCGCAGATACGCAGTATTTT. It encodes CASSQDYIGQGADTQYF.

This sequence joins TRBV5-8 and TRBJ2-5; TRBD2 might be the D (5 bases). The V gene lost 2 bases and the J gene lost 3 bases, with 14 bases spanning the gap. From germline, CDR1 is SGHTS and CDR2 YDEGEE. The CDR3 covers 15 residues. The CDR3 region is CASSFLMDGEETQYF. The DNA of the CDR3 is TGTGCCAGCAGCTTTTTAATGGACGGGGAAGAGACCCAGTACTTC.

The table lists this clone with a few counts. Additional DNA sequences in this sample encode the identical CDR3. The V gene is TRBV5-1, the J gene TRBJ1-4, with 9 positions matching TRBD1. Unmatched junction bases numbered 6, after V lost 4 bases and J lost 8 bases. CDR1 is SGHRS, CDR2 YFSETQ, per germline. CDR3 length: 14 residues. The CDR3 is CASSPGQGREKLFF. CDR3 in DNA: TGCGCCAGCAGCCCTGGACAGGGGCGCGAAAAACTGTTTTTT.